The rows below give T cell receptor beta chains drawn from one sample of a study of OX40 agonist ivuxolimab in advanced cancers. Here immunoSEQ multiplex PCR was the method, and the copy in TCRdb shows in-frame clones only, minus some. The sample holds approximately 76,000 clones, over 90% seen once. The sample in question was CD4+ or CD8+ T cells sorted from blood, obtained in a trial of the OX40 agonist ivuxolimab. The receptors come from an adult with an advanced solid tumor such as melanoma, head and neck, liver or kidney cancer. Both conserved end residues are part of each CDR3. The D gene is left open where the match is weak. Expanded clones get a size class; other rows say once, few or many, or leave the size out.

TRBV6-5	.	TRBJ1-1	.	TGTGCCAGCAGTTACGGGGGACCCAACACTGAAGCTTTCTTT	CASSYGGPNTEAFF
TRBV9	.	TRBJ2-7	.	TGTGCCAGCAGCGCCGGCGACATAATCAGCGAGCAGTACTTC	CASSAGDIISEQYF
TRBV7-9	.	TRBJ1-2	.	TGTGCCAGCAGCCCCGGACGGTATGGCTACACCTTC	CASSPGRYGYTF
TRBV7-3	.	TRBJ2-2	.	TGTGCCAGCAGCCCTATGGATGAGAACACCGGGGAGCTGTTTTTT	CASSPMDENTGELFF
TRBV13	.	TRBJ1-2	.	TGTGCCAGCCACTCAGCCCCCCAAAACTATGGCTACACCTTC	CASHSAPQNYGYTF
TRBV2	.	TRBJ2-7	.	TGTGCCAGCAGTGAAGGGGGATACGAGCAGTACTTC	CASSEGGYEQYF
TRBV9	.	TRBJ2-3	.	TGTGCCAGCAGCGGGCCCACTAGTGGAAGGATCGATACGCAGTATTTT	CASSGPTSGRIDTQYF
TRBV5-8	.	TRBJ2-3	once	TGTGCCAGCAGCTTTAGGGCCAGTGGAGATACGCAGTATTTT	CASSFRASGDTQYF
TRBV5-4	.	TRBJ2-7	.	TGTGCCAGCAGCTCCGACAGCTATTACGAGCAGTACTTC	CASSSDSYYEQYF
TRBV21-1	.	TRBJ2-5	.	TGTGCCAGCAGCACCCGACTAGCGCGAGGGGGTAGGGGAGAGACCCAGTACTTC	CASSTRLARGGRGETQYF
TRBV5-6	.	TRBJ1-2	once	TGTGCCAGCAGGTTCGGCGGCGGACATGGCTACACCTTC	CASRFGGGHGYTF
TRBV7-9	TRBD1	TRBJ1-2	.	TGTGCCAGCAGCTTCAGGGGGCGAGTGGATGGCTACACCTTC	CASSFRGRVDGYTF
TRBV6-6	TRBD1	TRBJ1-5	.	TGTGCCAGCAGACAAGCTGAACAGGGGTCTAATCAGCCCCAGCATTTT	CASRQAEQGSNQPQHF
TRBV11-2	.	TRBJ1-1	.	TGTGCCAGCAGCTTAGCATTGACAGTCGGAGCTTTCTTT	CASSLALTVGAFF
TRBV5-5	.	TRBJ1-2	.	TGTGCCAGCAGCTTGGCCACCGACAGTAACTATGGCTACACCTTC	CASSLATDSNYGYTF
TRBV19	.	TRBJ1-5	few	TGTGCCAGTAGTATGGCAGGAGGGCCCAATCAGCCCCAGCATTTT	CASSMAGGPNQPQHF
TRBV11-2	.	TRBJ2-5	.	TGTGCCAGCAGCCCACATGAGGGTATCGTTCGCAAGGAGACCCAGTACTTC	CASSPHEGIVRKETQYF
TRBV5-1	.	TRBJ2-1	.	TGCGCCAGCAGCTTCGTTCCTATAAGGGGGTCCTACAATGAGCAGTTCTTC	CASSFVPIRGSYNEQFF
TRBV7-8	TRBD2	TRBJ2-1	once	TGTGCCAGCAGCCTCGGGACTAGCGGCCACAATGAGCAGTTCTTC	CASSLGTSGHNEQFF
TRBV19	.	TRBJ1-1	.	TGTGCCAGTAGTATAGGCGGCGCTGAAGCTTTCTTT	CASSIGGAEAFF
TRBV6-1	.	TRBJ2-7	.	TGTGCCAGCAAAACGGGCATCGGACTCGAGCAGTACTTC	CASKTGIGLEQYF
TRBV9	.	TRBJ2-5	.	TGTGCCAGCAGCCCCGGCGGCAGCGACTCAGAGACCCAGTACTTC	CASSPGGSDSETQYF
TRBV5-1	.	TRBJ1-1	.	TGCGCCAGCAGGCTAGGACGGGACACTGAAGCTTTCTTT	CASRLGRDTEAFF
TRBV5-4	.	TRBJ1-2	.	TGTGCCAGCAGCTCGGGCCCCAGCTATGGCTACACCTTC	CASSSGPSYGYTF